Listed below are T cell receptor beta chains from one sample, sequenced in a study of cytomegalovirus exposure and HLA in healthy donors. Profiled with immunoSEQ multiplex PCR; TCRdb holds only in-frame clones, not every one. The sample yields almost 65,000 clones, roughly 90% seen once. The material sequenced was PBMCs. These receptors originate from a woman aged 18-35 years in good health and CMV-seronegative. Both conserved end residues are part of each CDR3. Each record gives: CDR3 DNA, CDR3 protein, clone size, J gene, D gene, V gene. The D gene is left open where the match is weak. Only some rows state a clone size, as once, few, many or a class for expanded clones.

TGCGCCAGCAGCCAACCAGTTAGGGTCCAGGGGTTCGGAAAACTGTTTTTT CASSQPVRVQGFGKLFF . TRBJ1-4 . TRBV4-1
TGTGCCAGCAGCGTAAGTTTTGGGCTAGCGGGGGAACCAGATACGCAGTATTTT CASSVSFGLAGEPDTQYF . TRBJ2-3 TRBD2 TRBV9
TGTGCCAGCAGGAGGCTACTTGGAAACACCATATATTTT CASRRLLGNTIYF . TRBJ1-3 . TRBV27
TGCAGCGCAGGACAGGGGGCGGGCACCGGGGAGCTGTTTTTT CSAGQGAGTGELFF . TRBJ2-2 TRBD1 TRBV29-1
TGTGCCAGCAGTGAAGGACAGGATCCCTCCTACGAGCAGTACTTC CASSEGQDPSYEQYF . TRBJ2-7 . TRBV6-1
TGTGCCAGCAGGCGTGGGGAGCTGTTTTTT CASRRGELFF . TRBJ2-2 . TRBV28
TGTGCCAGCAGTTTAAGGGCAAGGACAGGGGACAATGAAAAACTGTTTTTT CASSLRARTGDNEKLFF . TRBJ1-4 TRBD1 TRBV27
TGTGCCAGCAGCAACCTAGCGGGGCCGGGCGAGACCCAGTACTTC CASSNLAGPGETQYF . TRBJ2-5 TRBD2 TRBV7-3
TGCGCCAGCAGCTTGGCCGGGAGGGTAAACAATGAGCAGTTCTTC CASSLAGRVNNEQFF . TRBJ2-1 TRBD2 TRBV5-1
TGTGCCAGCAGCGTCGCGCTAGCGGGAGCTCTATTGAACACCGGGGAGCTGTTTTTT CASSVALAGALLNTGELFF . TRBJ2-2 TRBD2 TRBV7-8
TGCGCCAGCAGCCAATCTTTCCAGGGGGCAAGTTATGGCTACACCTTC CASSQSFQGASYGYTF . TRBJ1-2 TRBD1 TRBV4-3
TGTGCCAGCAGCTCCCCTAGCGGGAGTTACACCAGTACGCAGTATTTT CASSSPSGSYTSTQYF . TRBJ2-3 TRBD2 TRBV9
TGTGCCAGCTCACCTTCAGTTTCCTACGAGCAGTACTTC CASSPSVSYEQYF once TRBJ2-7 . TRBV18
TGTGCCACCAGCAGAGATGGGCTAGCACCCGGGGAGCTGTTTTTT CATSRDGLAPGELFF . TRBJ2-2 . TRBV15
TGCGCCAGCAGAGCTAGTCTTCGACCGGGACAGGGACGTCGTTGTGAGCAGTTCTTC CASRASLRPGQGRRCEQFF . TRBJ2-1 TRBD1 TRBV10-1
TGCAGCGCCGGAGGATATGGCGGCTACACCTTC CSAGGYGGYTF . TRBJ1-2 . TRBV29-1
TGTGCCAGTAGCCCCTCTTGGGGCAGCCTATTTAGCAATCAGCCCCAGCATTTT CASSPSWGSLFSNQPQHF . TRBJ1-5 . TRBV19
TGTGCCAGCAGCAGGGGTGGGACAGCAGCCTACGAGCAGTACTTC CASSRGGTAAYEQYF . TRBJ2-7 TRBD1 TRBV4-2
TGTGCCAGCTCACCACCGGGGTTCGGGGGTCGCTACGAGCAGTACTTC CASSPPGFGGRYEQYF . TRBJ2-7 . TRBV18
TGTGCCAGCAGCTTGGGGTTAGTCCCTTTCCAAGAGACCCAGTACTTC CASSLGLVPFQETQYF . TRBJ2-5 . TRBV5-4
TGTGCCAGCAGCGTAGGATCTAGCGGGGGTGACAATGAGCAGTTCTTC CASSVGSSGGDNEQFF . TRBJ2-1 TRBD2 TRBV9
TGCGCCAGCAGCTTTTCAGCGACTGGAAACACCATATATTTT CASSFSATGNTIYF once TRBJ1-3 . TRBV5-1
TGTGCCAGCAGTGTGGCTAGCGGGGGGAACACCGGGGAGCTGTTTTTT CASSVASGGNTGELFF . TRBJ2-2 TRBD2 TRBV2
TGTGCCAGCAGCGTAGGGACAGGGGTCCAGCCCCAGCATTTT CASSVGTGVQPQHF . TRBJ1-5 TRBD1 TRBV9
TGTGCCAGCAGTGTGCAGGGGACCCAGCATTTT CASSVQGTQHF . TRBJ1-5 . TRBV2